Listed here are 29 T cell receptor beta chains from one sample, sequenced in a study of cytomegalovirus exposure and HLA in healthy donors. Amplification used 60 Vbeta primers and 13 Jbeta primers. Sequenced by immunoSEQ multiplex PCR; TCRdb stores in-frame clones only, minus some. The table lists over 150,000 clones, 68% of them singletons, with approximately 1.3% in the top ten. Sample: PBMCs. The receptors stem from a man over 45 in good health and CMV-seronegative.

This chain uses TRBV28 with TRBJ1-5, with unresolved D. Germline V gene sequence: CDR1 MDHEN, CDR2 SYDVKM. The V and J ends lost 2 bases and 7 bases respectively, with 12 bases between them. The CDR3 spans 14 residues. This chain's CDR3 is CASSLTRANQPQHF. DNA of the CDR3: TGTGCCAGCAGTTTAACCCGCGCGAACCAGCCCCAGCATTTT.

The chain links TRBV18 to TRBJ1-1, with 7 bases fitting TRBD1. This CDR3 comprises 15 residues. Unmatched junction bases numbered 4, after V lost 3 bases and J lost 0 bases. Germline CDR1 reads KGHSH; CDR2 reads LQKENI. In DNA, the CDR3 is TGTGCCAGCTCACCTGACAGGGTATTGAACACTGAAGCTTTCTTT. As protein: CASSPDRVLNTEAFF. Full variable domain (missing parts from reference TRBV18 and TRBJ1-1): NAGVMQNPRHLVRRRGQEARLRCSPMKGHSHVYWYRQLPEEGLKFMVYLQKENIIDESGMPKERFSAEFPKEGPSILRIQQVVRGDSAAYFCASSPDRVLNTEAFFGQGTRLTVV.

This chain links TRBV28 with TRBJ1-1; D ambiguous. The CDR3 is 13 residues long. Germline lookup yields CDR1 MDHEN and CDR2 SYDVKM. Trimming took off 7 bases at V and 0 bases at J, with 9 bases between the two ends. In DNA form, the CDR3 reads TGTGCCAGCACCCGACTCCTGAACACTGAAGCTTTCTTT. Protein: CASTRLLNTEAFF.

The chain is built from TRBV11-2 and TRBJ2-1; 7 nucleotides line up with TRBD1. The CDR3 is made up of 14 amino acids. Germline V gene data show CDR1 as SGHAT and CDR2 as FQNNGV. V trimming: 1 base; J trimming: 8 bases; junction bases outside the gene matches: 5. CDR3 DNA: TGTGCCAGCAGCTTAGGGAGTAGGGGGCATGAGCAGTTCTTC. Translation: CASSLGSRGHEQFF.

The chain combines TRBV6-1 with TRBJ1-4; 9 bases match TRBD1. Germline V gene sequence: CDR1 MNHNS, CDR2 SASEGT. With 6 bases clipped from V and 14 bases from J, the junction kept 13 bases outside the gene matches. The CDR3 consists of 14 residues. The DNA for the CDR3 is TGTGCCAGCAGACCCACCCTGGACAGGGGAGGGCTGTTTTTT. This sequence encodes CASRPTLDRGGLFF.

This clone was observed a handful of times. This chain uses TRBV11-2 with TRBJ2-7, with 9 nucleotides matching TRBD1. There are 16 residues in the CDR3. Per the germline V gene, CDR1 is SGHAT and CDR2 is FQNNGV. Trimming took 3 bases from V and 1 from J; bases not matched to a gene: 7. The CDR3 region is CASSLPGTGSSYEQYF. The CDR3, as DNA: TGTGCCAGCAGCTTGCCCGGGACAGGGTCATCCTACGAGCAGTACTTC.

This rearrangement joins TRBV5-1 to TRBJ1-4; the D is unclear. Trimming cost V 0 bases and J 4 bases, with 4 bases left between them. Germline assignment: CDR1 SGHRS and CDR2 YFSETQ. The CDR3 has 13 residues. CDR3 bases: TGCGCCAGCAGCTTGGCCTTTAATGAAAAACTGTTTTTT. Encoded protein: CASSLAFNEKLFF.

The V and J genes are TRBV7-9 and TRBJ1-6; no reliable D call. The CDR3 is 14 amino acids. Germline loops: CDR1 SEHNR, CDR2 FQNEAQ (reference sequence). The V gene lost 2 bases and the J gene lost 7 bases, with 9 bases spanning the gap. The CDR3 region is CASSLRRENSPLHF. Here the CDR3 DNA reads TGTGCCAGCAGCTTAAGGAGAGAGAATTCACCCCTCCACTTT.

This clone was detected a few times. The chain links TRBV27 to TRBJ1-1, with 8 positions matching TRBD1. The CDR3 length is 15 residues. Losses at the gene ends were 4 bases for V and 3 bases for J; bases not matched to a gene: 7. Per germline, CDR1 MNHEY and CDR2 SMNVEV (reference sequence). The CDR3 region has the DNA TGTGCCAGCAGTTCAGGGGGCCTTGCGTACACTGAAGCTTTCTTT. It yields the protein CASSSGGLAYTEAFF.

The chain combines TRBV7-2 with TRBJ2-1, with D perhaps matching TRBD2 (6 bases). The CDR3 length is 16 residues. V was pared by 6 bases and J by 3 bases, with 18 bases between. CDR1 is SGHTA and CDR2 is FQGNSA in the germline V gene. The CDR3 spells CASRPKSGGDYNEQFF. In nucleotides, the CDR3 is TGTGCCAGCAGGCCTAAGTCGGGCGGGGACTACAATGAGCAGTTCTTC.

This chain joins TRBV9 and TRBJ1-4; 10 bases are shared with TRBD1. CDR1 is SGDLS, CDR2 YYNGEE, per germline. This CDR3 is 15 amino acids long. Trimming removed 3 bases from V and 8 bases from J; junction bases left unmatched: 7. CDR3 loop: CASSGGQGGLEKLFF. For the CDR3, the DNA is TGTGCCAGCAGCGGAGGACAGGGGGGTTTAGAAAAACTGTTTTTT.

The chain is built from TRBV28 and TRBJ2-1; the D gene is possibly TRBD2 (7 bases). This CDR3 comprises 14 residues. Looked up from germline, CDR1 is MDHEN and CDR2 is SYDVKM. Trimming pared 8 bases from V and 8 bases from J, leaving 19 bases between. CDR3 region: CASGLPGGGHEQFF. The CDR3 DNA reads TGTGCCAGCGGGTTACCGGGGGGCGGCCATGAGCAGTTCTTC.

V and J are TRBV18 and TRBJ2-5; TRBD1 matches at 7 bases. Germline loops: CDR1 KGHSH, CDR2 LQKENI. V was pared by 4 bases and J by 3 bases, with 11 bases of the junction left unmatched. This CDR3 is built from 16 residues. The CDR3 sequence: CASSQLPGQTKETQYF. The CDR3 DNA follows: TGTGCCAGCTCACAGCTCCCGGGACAGACCAAAGAGACCCAGTACTTC.

The chain is built from TRBV5-5 and TRBJ2-7; tentatively, D is TRBD2 (5 bases). Germline CDR1 is SGHKS and CDR2 is YYEKEE (reference sequence). Trimming cost V 0 bases and J 2 bases, with 9 bases left between them. The CDR3 loop spans 14 amino acids. The CDR3 DNA follows: TGTGCCAGCAGCTTGGCGGAGCGGCCCTACGAGCAGTACTTC. Encoded protein: CASSLAERPYEQYF.

This chain uses TRBV27 with TRBJ1-6, with D uncertain. This CDR3 has 16 residues. CDR1 is MNHEY, CDR2 SMNVEV, per germline (reference sequence). V gave up 2 bases and J gave up 7 bases, with 15 bases separating them. CDR3 amino acids: CASSLRREPDNSPLHF. The CDR3 nucleotides are TGTGCCAGCAGTTTACGGCGGGAGCCGGACAATTCACCCCTCCACTTT.

The DNA for the CDR3 is TGTGCCAGCAGCTTAGCACTACAGGGATCACCCCTCAATGAGCAGTTCTTC. Encoded protein: CASSLALQGSPLNEQFF. The chain has TRBV11-2 and TRBJ2-1; D might be TRBD1 (6 bases). Trimming took off 1 base at V and 6 bases at J, with 19 bases between the two ends. This CDR3 spans 17 amino acids. Germline V gives CDR1 SGHAT, CDR2 FQNNGV.

This clone was counted between two and nine times. The V gene is TRBV5-1, the J gene TRBJ1-2, with TRBD1 as a possible D gene (6 bases). There are 13 residues in the CDR3. Germline CDR1 reads SGHRS; CDR2 reads YFSETQ. Trimming left V 3 bases short and J 4 bases short, with 10 bases between. This chain's CDR3 is CASSSGQSYGYTF. The CDR3 bases are TGCGCCAGCAGCTCCGGACAGTCCTATGGCTACACCTTC.

The genes are TRBV18 and TRBJ1-2, with 9 bases matching TRBD1. This CDR3 has 15 amino acids. The V and J ends lost 2 bases and 3 bases, in that order; junction bases with no gene match: 4. CDR1 KGHSH and CDR2 LQKENI come from the germline V gene. The CDR3 DNA reads as TGTGCCAGCTCACCAGCGGGACAGGGCTACTATGGCTACACCTTC. This translates into CASSPAGQGYYGYTF.

This clone was counted between two and nine times. The V gene is TRBV5-1, the J gene TRBJ2-1, with TRBD1 matching over 8 bases. Germline V lookup: CDR1 SGHRS, CDR2 YFSETQ. Trimming removed 0 bases from V and 5 bases from J; junction bases left unmatched: 4. This CDR3 is built from 15 residues. CDR3 nucleotide sequence: TGCGCCAGCAGCTTGGTTCAGGGGGCGAACAATGAGCAGTTCTTC. Translation: CASSLVQGANNEQFF.

The chain combines TRBV7-9 with TRBJ1-5; D remains unclear. Germline loops: CDR1 SEHNR, CDR2 FQNEAQ (reference sequence). The CDR3 has 12 residues. V was cut by 0 bases and J by 6 bases, with 3 bases left in between. In DNA form, the CDR3 reads TGTGCCAGCAGCTTAGCCGGTCAGCCCCAGCATTTT. This sequence encodes CASSLAGQPQHF.

The chain uses TRBV2 and TRBJ1-1; possible D gene TRBD1, 5 bases. CDR1 is SNHLY and CDR2 is FYNNEI in the germline V gene. The ends were cut back, 5 bases at V and 1 base at J, with 11 bases in the middle. The CDR3 has 14 amino acids. In nucleotides, the CDR3 is TGTGCCAGCAGTCGACAGTCAGGGAACACTGAAGCTTTCTTT. It translates to CASSRQSGNTEAFF. The full variable domain, completed using reference TRBV2 and TRBJ1-1, is EPEVTQTPSHQVTQMGQEVILRCVPISNHLYFYWYRQILGQKVEFLVSFYNNEISEKSEIFDDQFSVERPDGSNFTLKIRSTKLEDSAMYFCASSRQSGNTEAFFGQGTRLTVV.

The rearrangement uses TRBV2 and TRBJ2-7, with 10 positions matching TRBD1. CDR1 is SNHLY, CDR2 FYNNEI, per germline. CDR3 length: 13 amino acids. V shed 6 bases and J 5 bases; nucleotides not matched to a gene: 4. The CDR3 spells CASRTGTGDEQYF. CDR3 nucleotide sequence: TGTGCCAGCAGGACCGGGACAGGGGACGAGCAGTACTTC. Using reference TRBV2 and TRBJ2-7 for the parts outside the CDR3, the full variable domain is EPEVTQTPSHQVTQMGQEVILRCVPISNHLYFYWYRQILGQKVEFLVSFYNNEISEKSEIFDDQFSVERPDGSNFTLKIRSTKLEDSAMYFCASRTGTGDEQYFGPGTRLTVT.

The rearrangement links TRBV7-9 to TRBJ2-1, with TRBD2 matching over 8 bases. There are 15 residues in the CDR3. Germline lookup yields CDR1 SEHNR and CDR2 FQNEAQ (reference sequence). The trim removed 0 bases at V and 7 bases at J, leaving 5 bases unmatched. The CDR3 nucleotides read TGTGCCAGCAGCTTAGCGGCTAGCGGGCCTAATGAGCAGTTCTTC. Encoded protein: CASSLAASGPNEQFF.

As DNA, the CDR3 is TGTGCCAGCAGTGAAACAGGGCCCGGCGGCTACACCTTC. Protein: CASSETGPGGYTF. The chain links TRBV6-1 to TRBJ1-2; weak D call: TRBD1 (6 bases). Germline V gene lookup returns CDR1 MNHNS and CDR2 SASEGT. V was trimmed by 2 bases and J by 8 bases, leaving 12 bases between them. The CDR3 is 13 residues long.

The genes are TRBV7-2 and TRBJ2-4; 11 bases are a match to TRBD2. With 5 bases clipped from V and 4 bases from J, the junction kept 10 bases outside the gene matches. Germline values: CDR1 SGHTA, CDR2 FQGNSA. There are 17 residues in the CDR3. The CDR3 region is CASSVTSGVLKKNIQYF. CDR3 in DNA: TGTGCCAGCAGCGTGACTAGCGGGGTCCTAAAGAAAAACATTCAGTACTTC.

The chain couples TRBV19 to TRBJ2-7, with 9 bases lining up with TRBD1. CDR1 and CDR2 from the germline V gene are LNHDA and SQIVND (reference sequence). V trimming: 3 bases; J trimming: 6 bases; junction bases outside the gene matches: 0. The CDR3 extends over 12 amino acids. The CDR3 DNA follows: TGTGCCAGTAGTATGACAGGGGGCGAGCAGTACTTC. Translating it yields CASSMTGGEQYF.

V is TRBV18 and J is TRBJ1-6; possibly TRBD1 for D (5 bases). Trimming took 3 bases from V and 11 from J, leaving 17 bases between them. This CDR3 has 15 residues. CDR1 and CDR2 (germline): KGHSH, LQKENI. In DNA, the CDR3 is TGTGCCAGCTCACCGTCGGACAATCGATGGACACCCCTCCACTTT. This sequence encodes CASSPSDNRWTPLHF.

The chain uses TRBV9 and TRBJ2-3; no reliable D call. V shed 0 bases and J shed 4 bases, with 15 bases lying between them. CDR3 size: 16 residues. Germline loops: CDR1 SGDLS, CDR2 YYNGEE. CDR3 DNA sequence: TGTGCCAGCAGCGTAGAGTTTCTCCCGGGTGCAGATACGCAGTATTTT. Its translation: CASSVEFLPGADTQYF.

The chain links TRBV27 to TRBJ1-2; 8 nucleotides agree with TRBD1. The V and J ends lost 0 bases and 6 bases, in that order; junction bases with no gene match: 9. In germline, CDR1 is MNHEY, CDR2 SMNVEV (reference sequence). The CDR3 is 16 residues long. CDR3 region: CASSLSSDRVSHGYTF. CDR3 DNA sequence: TGTGCCAGCAGTTTATCTTCGGACAGGGTTTCCCATGGCTACACCTTC.